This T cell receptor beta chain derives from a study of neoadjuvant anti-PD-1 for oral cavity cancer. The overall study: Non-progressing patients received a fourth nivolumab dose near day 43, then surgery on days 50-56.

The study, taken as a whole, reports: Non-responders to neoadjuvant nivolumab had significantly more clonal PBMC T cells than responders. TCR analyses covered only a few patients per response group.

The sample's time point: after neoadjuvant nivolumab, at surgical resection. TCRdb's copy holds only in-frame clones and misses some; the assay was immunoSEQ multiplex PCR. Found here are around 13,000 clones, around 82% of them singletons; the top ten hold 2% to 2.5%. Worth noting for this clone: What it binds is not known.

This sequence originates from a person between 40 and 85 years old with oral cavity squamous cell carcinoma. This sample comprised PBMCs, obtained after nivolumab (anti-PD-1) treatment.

CDR3 sequence reads: CASSPDDRAGAFF. The CDR3 DNA is TGCGCCAGCAGCCCAGACGACAGGGCGGGCGCTTTCTTT. The chain carries TRBV4-1 and TRBJ1-1; TRBD1 matches at 7 bases. V shed 4 bases and J 11 bases; nucleotides not matched to a gene: 10. The CDR3 is made up of 13 amino acids. CDR1 and CDR2 from the germline V gene are MGHRA and YSYEKL.